The entry that follows covers one TCR beta chain sequence. Its antigen is undetermined. These data are taken from a study of T cell responses to AZD1222 COVID-19 vaccine. Study observations and caveats: Dominant at 160-218 and 743-854, vaccine-associated CD4 TCRs also spanned spike. Seropositive at baseline were only a handful of AZD1222 recipients.

The repertoire was sequenced with immunoSEQ multiplex PCR; TCRdb's copy has only in-frame clones and lacks some. In the table there are about 85,000 clones, roughly 87% of which are singletons. Trimming stripped 0 bases from V and 1 base from J, with 7 bases between. The CDR3 spans 15 residues. CDR1 MDHEN and CDR2 SYDVKM come from the germline V gene. The receptor's source is an adult in good health. The sample in question was peripheral blood, obtained on day 0 of AZD1222 vaccination. The V gene is TRBV28, the J gene TRBJ1-5, with a tentative D call TRBD1 (6 bases). This CDR3 is CASSLWQGSNQPQHF. CDR3 sequence (DNA): TGTGCCAGCAGTTTATGGCAGGGGAGCAATCAGCCCCAGCATTTT. The whole variable domain, remainder taken from reference TRBV28 and TRBJ1-5, is DVKVTQSSRYLVKRTGEKVFLECVQDMDHENMFWYRQDPGLGLRLIYFSYDVKMKEKGDIPEGYSVSREKKERFSLILESASTNQTSMYLCASSLWQGSNQPQHFGDGTRLSIL.